This T cell receptor (beta chain) was recovered during a study of graft-versus-host responses after intestinal transplantation. Concerning this clone: Its target is not known.

Only in-frame clones appear in the TCRdb table, and some are missing; sequencing was by immunoSEQ multiplex PCR. The sample contains tens of thousands of clones, roughly 89% of which appear only once. Trimming removed 1 base at V and 4 bases at J, with 10 bases between. CDR3 length: 14 amino acids. This chain joins TRBV23-1 and TRBJ1-1; no firm D call. TRBV23-1 is labeled an ORF, and its function is uncertain. The origin of this receptor is a human donor who received an intestinal transplant. The specimen was unstimulated CD4+ T cells sorted from spleen or lymph node cells, collected before intestinal transplant. The CDR3 DNA reads TGCGCCAGCAGTCAATACTTACAGCCCACTGAAGCTTTCTTT. This gives the protein CASSQYLQPTEAFF.